What follows are 14 T cell receptor beta chains derived from one specimen sequenced in a study of blood T cell repertoires in COVID-19. Clones were sequenced by immunoSEQ multiplex PCR, and TCRdb holds only the in-frame ones, with some missing. The sample shows over 200,000 clones, around 90% of them seen only once. The specimen sequenced was peripheral blood. These receptors all stem from a man between 18 and 35 years old with active or convalescent COVID-19.

This chain uses TRBV6-5 with TRBJ1-1; D is perhaps TRBD1 (6 bases). The germline V and J ends were trimmed by 7 bases and 0 bases, with 12 bases remaining between them. CDR1 is MNHEY, CDR2 SVGAGI, per germline. The CDR3 contains 14 residues. The CDR3 region has the DNA TGTGCCAGCATAAAACAGGGCCTGAACACTGAAGCTTTCTTT. Protein: CASIKQGLNTEAFF.

Comments on this clone: The germline gene is not matched at one end of the junction; a read error may be the cause. V gene TRBV7-9 combines with J gene TRBJ2-3, with TRBD2 matching 8 bases. CDR3 length: 18 amino acids. CDR1 is SEHNR and CDR2 is FQNEAQ in the germline V gene (reference sequence). Here the CDR3 reads CASRLGVLASGSTDTQYF. The CDR3 DNA reads as TGTGCCAGCAGATTAGGAGTCCTGGCTAGCGGGAGCACAGATACGCAGTATTTT.

This chain connects TRBV27 to TRBJ2-7; 8 nucleotides line up with TRBD1. The CDR3 length is 15 residues. The V gene's germline CDR1 is MNHEY and CDR2 SMNVEV (reference sequence). The V segment lost 2 bases and the J segment 0 bases; nucleotides outside the gene matches: 3. CDR3 in amino acids: CASSLGTGGSYEQYF. The CDR3 nucleotides are TGTGCCAGCAGTTTAGGAACAGGGGGCTCCTACGAGCAGTACTTC.

The chain recombines TRBV28 with TRBJ1-6; a weak D match, TRBD1 (6 bases). The CDR3 runs to 15 residues. Germline-derived CDR1 and CDR2 are MDHEN and SYDVKM. The V gene lost 7 bases and the J gene lost 10 bases, with 20 bases spanning the gap. In nucleotides, the CDR3 is TGTGCCAGCATCGGCGGGGGGCAGTTCGGATCACCCCTCCACTTT. Protein product: CASIGGGQFGSPLHF.

V and J are TRBV2 and TRBJ2-7; TRBD2 matches at 12 bases. This CDR3 is built from 17 residues. Trimming took 3 bases from V and 3 from J; bases not matched to a gene: 9. Germline-derived CDR1 and CDR2 are SNHLY and FYNNEI. CDR3 DNA sequence: TGTGCCAGCAGTGACAGGACAGGACTAGCGGGATTCTACGAGCAGTACTTC. It translates to CASSDRTGLAGFYEQYF.

This clone was counted a few times. The chain is built from TRBV7-6 and TRBJ2-3; 14 bases fit TRBD2. V lost 5 bases and J lost 11; bases outside the gene matches: 6. The CDR3 is made up of 14 amino acids. Germline V gene lookup returns CDR1 SGHVS and CDR2 FNYEAQ. The CDR3, as DNA: TGTGCCAGCAGCCGAGGGACTAGCGGGAGTATGCAGTATTTT. Protein sequence: CASSRGTSGSMQYF.

The genes are TRBV2 and TRBJ2-7; 10 bases are a match to TRBD1. CDR1 SNHLY and CDR2 FYNNEI come from the germline V gene. The CDR3 extends over 13 amino acids. V shed 8 bases, J shed 7 bases, and the junction held 8 bases outside the gene matches. The CDR3 spells CASGGTGAGEQYF. CDR3 sequence (DNA): TGTGCCAGCGGAGGGACAGGGGCGGGGGAGCAGTACTTC.

This chain joins TRBV30 and TRBJ1-3; D remains ambiguous. The germline V gene encodes CDR1 GTSNPN and CDR2 SVGIG (reference sequence). The V end lost 5 bases, the J end lost 9 bases, and 17 bases lay between the germline ends. The CDR3 has 13 amino acids. The CDR3 bases are TGTGCCTGGTCTGAAAGGGCCCGGGGCACCATATATTTT. Translating it yields CAWSERARGTIYF.

Concerning this clone itself: One end of the junction fails to match germline, which may point to a read error. The rearrangement joins TRBV19 to TRBJ2-1; 7 nucleotides line up with TRBD2. Germline V gene sequence: CDR1 LNHDA, CDR2 SQIVND (reference sequence). The CDR3 contains 14 residues. The CDR3 bases are TGTGCCAGTAGTGTCAGTTGGGACTACAGTGAGCAGTTCTTC. Protein: CASSVSWDYSEQFF.

In its sample, this clone was seen once. The chain couples TRBV21-1 to TRBJ1-1. TRBV21-1 counts as a pseudogene. The length of the CDR3 is 12 residues. CDR3 region: CANRTYKLSAFF. The CDR3 nucleotides are TGTGCCAACAGAACCTATAAACTTTCAGCTTTCTTT.

J is TRBJ2-7 and V is TRBV10-3; D remains ambiguous. CDR3 length: 12 amino acids. Trimming cost V 6 bases and J 2 bases, with 8 bases left between them. Germline assignment: CDR1 ENHRY and CDR2 SYGVKD. CDR3 nucleotide sequence: TGTGCCATCAGCCCCGAGGCCTACGAGCAGTACTTC. Protein product: CAISPEAYEQYF.

The CDR3 nucleotides are TGTGCCAGCAGCCAGAGTGCCGCGAGACAGGGTGCTGGAAACACCATATATTTT. This sequence encodes CASSQSAARQGAGNTIYF. This sequence joins TRBV14 and TRBJ1-3; 7 bases align to TRBD1. This CDR3 spans 18 amino acids. V dropped 3 bases and J dropped 2; count of bases not matched to a gene: 13. The germline CDR1 and CDR2 sequences are SGHDN and FVKESK.

The chain recombines TRBV5-6 with TRBJ1-4; D possibly corresponds to TRBD1 (6 bases). Trimming left V 3 bases short and J 7 bases short, with 10 bases between. The CDR3 covers 13 residues. Germline V gene sequence: CDR1 SGHDT, CDR2 YYEEEE. The CDR3 reads CASSSDRIEKLFF. As DNA, the CDR3 is TGTGCCAGCAGCTCCGACAGGATTGAAAAACTGTTTTTT.

The genes are TRBV7-8 and TRBJ2-5; 9 nucleotides match TRBD2. The CDR3 has 17 residues. Per the germline V gene, CDR1 is SGHVS and CDR2 is FQNEAQ. The V segment lost 5 bases and the J segment 0 bases; nucleotides outside the gene matches: 10. CDR3 residues: CASSGTSREGYQETQYF. The CDR3 DNA is TGTGCCAGCAGCGGGACCTCGCGGGAGGGTTACCAAGAGACCCAGTACTTC.